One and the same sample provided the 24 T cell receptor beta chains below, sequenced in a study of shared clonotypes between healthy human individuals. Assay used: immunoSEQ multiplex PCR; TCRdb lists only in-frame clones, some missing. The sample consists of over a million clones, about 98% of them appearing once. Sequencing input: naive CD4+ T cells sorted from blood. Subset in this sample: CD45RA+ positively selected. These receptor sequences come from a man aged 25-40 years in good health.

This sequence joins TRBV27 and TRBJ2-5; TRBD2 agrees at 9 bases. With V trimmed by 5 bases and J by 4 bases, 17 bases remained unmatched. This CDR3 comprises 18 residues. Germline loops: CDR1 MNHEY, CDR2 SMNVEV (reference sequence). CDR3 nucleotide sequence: TGTGCCAGCAGTCCTCCCGCTAAGATAGCGGGAGTTGGAGAGACCCAGTACTTC. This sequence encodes CASSPPAKIAGVGETQYF.

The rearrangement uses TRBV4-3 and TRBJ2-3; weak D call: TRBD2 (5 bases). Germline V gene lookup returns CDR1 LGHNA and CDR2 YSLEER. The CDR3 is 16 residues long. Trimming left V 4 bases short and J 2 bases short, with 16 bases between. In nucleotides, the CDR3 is TGCGCCAGCAGCCCCCAGCCGGGGTTTTACACAGATACGCAGTATTTT. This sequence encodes CASSPQPGFYTDTQYF.

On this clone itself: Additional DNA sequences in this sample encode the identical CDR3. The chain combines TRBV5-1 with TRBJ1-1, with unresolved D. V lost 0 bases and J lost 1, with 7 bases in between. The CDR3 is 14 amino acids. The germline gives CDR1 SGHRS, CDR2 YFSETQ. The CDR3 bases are TGCGCCAGCAGCTTGGTTGGTCCGAACACTGAAGCTTTCTTT. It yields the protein CASSLVGPNTEAFF. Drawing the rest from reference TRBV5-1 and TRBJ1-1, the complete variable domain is KAGVTQTPRYLIKTRGQQVTLSCSPISGHRSVSWYQQTPGQGLQFLFEYFSETQRNKGNFPGRFSGRQFSNSRSEMNVSTLELGDSALYLCASSLVGPNTEAFFGQGTRLTVV.

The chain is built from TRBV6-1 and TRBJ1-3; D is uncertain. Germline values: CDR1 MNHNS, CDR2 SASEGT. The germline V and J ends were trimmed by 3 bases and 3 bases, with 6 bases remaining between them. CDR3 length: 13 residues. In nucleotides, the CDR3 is TGTGCCAGCAGTGACCCAGGTGGAAACACCATATATTTT. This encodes CASSDPGGNTIYF.

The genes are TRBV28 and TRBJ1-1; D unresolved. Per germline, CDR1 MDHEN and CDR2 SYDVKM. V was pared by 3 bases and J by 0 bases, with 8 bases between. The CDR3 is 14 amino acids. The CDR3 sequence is CASSFTNLNTEAFF. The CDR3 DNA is TGTGCCAGCAGTTTTACCAACCTGAACACTGAAGCTTTCTTT.

CDR3 bases: TGTGCCAGCTCACCAGACCCTAGCTTATACAATGAGCAGTTCTTC. It is translated as CASSPDPSLYNEQFF. The V call is TRBV18, the J call TRBJ2-1; D perhaps matches TRBD2 (5 bases). Trimming left V 2 bases short and J 4 bases short, with 12 bases between. CDR1 is KGHSH and CDR2 is LQKENI in the germline V gene. The CDR3 extends over 15 amino acids. The entire variable domain, with the rest obtained from reference TRBV18 and TRBJ2-1, is as follows: NAGVMQNPRHLVRRRGQEARLRCSPMKGHSHVYWYRQLPEEGLKFMVYLQKENIIDESGMPKERFSAEFPKEGPSILRIQQVVRGDSAAYFCASSPDPSLYNEQFFGPGTRLTVL.

The CDR3 nucleotides read TGTGCCAGCAGTTTATGGCAGCCCCAGCATTTT. It codes for CASSLWQPQHF. V and J are TRBV28 and TRBJ1-5; the D is unclear. The germline V gene encodes CDR1 MDHEN and CDR2 SYDVKM. This CDR3 region has 11 residues. V lost 0 bases and J lost 7, with 1 base in between.

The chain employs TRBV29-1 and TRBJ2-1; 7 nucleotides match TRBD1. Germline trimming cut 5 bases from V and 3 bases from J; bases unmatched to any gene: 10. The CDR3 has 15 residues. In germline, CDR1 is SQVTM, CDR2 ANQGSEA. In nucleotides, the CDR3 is TGCAGCGTTTCGGACAGGCTCAAGGACTACAATGAGCAGTTCTTC. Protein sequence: CSVSDRLKDYNEQFF.

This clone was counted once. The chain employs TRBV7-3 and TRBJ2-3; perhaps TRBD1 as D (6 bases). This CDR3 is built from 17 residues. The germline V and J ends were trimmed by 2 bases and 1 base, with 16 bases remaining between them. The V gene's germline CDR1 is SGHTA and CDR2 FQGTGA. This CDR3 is CASSLGQGLMGTDTQYF. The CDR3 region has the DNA TGTGCCAGCAGCTTAGGTCAGGGGCTAATGGGCACAGATACGCAGTATTTT.

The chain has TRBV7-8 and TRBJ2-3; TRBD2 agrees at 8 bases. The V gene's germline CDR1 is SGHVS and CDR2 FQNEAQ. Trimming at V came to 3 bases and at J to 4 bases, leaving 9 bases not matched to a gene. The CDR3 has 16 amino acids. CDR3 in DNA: TGTGCCAGCAGCTTTCGTTCGGGAGGGCCTGCAGATACGCAGTATTTT. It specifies CASSFRSGGPADTQYF.

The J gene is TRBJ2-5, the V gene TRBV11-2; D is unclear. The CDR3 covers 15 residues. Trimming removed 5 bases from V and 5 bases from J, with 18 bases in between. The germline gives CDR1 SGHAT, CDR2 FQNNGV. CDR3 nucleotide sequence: TGTGCCAGCAGCACTTACTCCAGGAATGTGGAGACCCAGTACTTC. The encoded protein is CASSTYSRNVETQYF.

CDR3 nucleotides: TGCGCCAGCAGCCAAGGGATTAGCGGATCCACAGATACGCAGTATTTT. This translates into CASSQGISGSTDTQYF. The rearrangement links TRBV4-1 to TRBJ2-3, with a tentative D call TRBD2 (6 bases). CDR1 is MGHRA, CDR2 YSYEKL, per germline. CDR3 length: 16 amino acids. V was trimmed by 1 base and J by 2 bases, leaving 13 bases between them.

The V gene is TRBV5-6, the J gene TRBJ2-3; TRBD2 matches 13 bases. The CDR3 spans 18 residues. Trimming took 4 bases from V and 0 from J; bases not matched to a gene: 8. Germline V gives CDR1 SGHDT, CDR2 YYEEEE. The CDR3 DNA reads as TGTGCCAGCAGCGGGACAAGACTAGCGGGAGGTAGCACAGATACGCAGTATTTT. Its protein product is CASSGTRLAGGSTDTQYF.

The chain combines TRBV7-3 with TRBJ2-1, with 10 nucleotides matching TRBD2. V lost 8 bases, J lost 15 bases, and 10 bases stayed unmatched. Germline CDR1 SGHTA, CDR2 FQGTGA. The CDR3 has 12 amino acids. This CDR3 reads CASAPAGGPMFF. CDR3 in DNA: TGTGCCAGCGCTCCAGCGGGAGGGCCCATGTTCTTC.

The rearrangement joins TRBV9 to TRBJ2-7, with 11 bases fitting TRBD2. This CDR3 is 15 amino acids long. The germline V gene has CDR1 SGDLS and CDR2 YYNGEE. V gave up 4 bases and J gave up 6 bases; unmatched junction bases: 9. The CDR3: CASSPLAGGPGEQYF. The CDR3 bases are TGTGCCAGCAGCCCCTTAGCGGGAGGGCCGGGCGAGCAGTACTTC.

This CDR3 reads CASSGTVFGYGYTF. The CDR3 nucleotides are TGTGCCAGCAGTGGGACGGTTTTTGGCTATGGCTACACCTTC. The chain uses TRBV6-1 and TRBJ1-2, with no clear D. Germline V CDR1 and CDR2: MNHNS, SASEGT. Trimming shortened V by 4 bases and J by 4 bases, and 13 bases separated the two germline ends. This CDR3 region has 14 residues.

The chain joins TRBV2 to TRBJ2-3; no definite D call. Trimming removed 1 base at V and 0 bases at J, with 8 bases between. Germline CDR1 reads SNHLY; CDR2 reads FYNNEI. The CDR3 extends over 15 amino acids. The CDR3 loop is CASSEEVTSTDTQYF. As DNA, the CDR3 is TGTGCCAGCAGTGAAGAGGTCACTAGCACAGATACGCAGTATTTT.

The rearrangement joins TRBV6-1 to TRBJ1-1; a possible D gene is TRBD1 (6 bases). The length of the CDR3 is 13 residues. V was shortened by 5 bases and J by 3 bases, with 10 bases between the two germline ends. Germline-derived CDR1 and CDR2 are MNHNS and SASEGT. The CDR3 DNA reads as TGTGCCAGCAGTCTACAGGGCTACACTGAAGCTTTCTTT. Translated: CASSLQGYTEAFF.

The CDR3 spells CASSAGHADTQYF. For the CDR3, the DNA is TGTGCCAGCTCGGCCGGCCACGCAGATACGCAGTATTTT. The chain carries TRBV18 and TRBJ2-3, with D hard to call. CDR3 length: 13 amino acids. V lost 6 bases and J lost 4, with 11 bases in between. From germline, CDR1 is KGHSH and CDR2 LQKENI.

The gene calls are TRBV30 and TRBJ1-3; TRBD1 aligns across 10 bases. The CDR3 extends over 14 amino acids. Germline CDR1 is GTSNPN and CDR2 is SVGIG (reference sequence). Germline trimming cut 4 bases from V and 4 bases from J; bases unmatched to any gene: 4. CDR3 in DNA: TGTGCCTGGACCGACAGGGGGCGCGGAAACACCATATATTTT. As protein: CAWTDRGRGNTIYF.

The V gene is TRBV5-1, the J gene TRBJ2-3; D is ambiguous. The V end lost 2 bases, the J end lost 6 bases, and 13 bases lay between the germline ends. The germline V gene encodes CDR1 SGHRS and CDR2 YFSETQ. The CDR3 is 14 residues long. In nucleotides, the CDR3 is TGCGCCAGCAGCTTAAGCCGGGTGGAGGATACGCAGTATTTT. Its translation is CASSLSRVEDTQYF.

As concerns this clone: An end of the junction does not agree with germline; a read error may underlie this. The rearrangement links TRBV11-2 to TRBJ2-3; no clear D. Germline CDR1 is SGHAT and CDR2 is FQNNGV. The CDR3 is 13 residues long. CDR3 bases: TGTGCCAGCAGTTTAGTGGGGTCAGATACGCAGTATTTT. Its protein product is CASSLVGSDTQYF.

The CDR3: CASSLPGQPIYGYTF. In DNA form, the CDR3 reads TGCGCCAGCAGCCTGCCGGGACAGCCAATCTATGGCTACACCTTC. J is TRBJ1-2 and V is TRBV4-3, with TRBD1 matching 7 bases. V lost 4 bases and J lost 4; bases outside the gene matches: 9. Germline-derived CDR1 and CDR2 are LGHNA and YSLEER. The CDR3 has 15 amino acids.

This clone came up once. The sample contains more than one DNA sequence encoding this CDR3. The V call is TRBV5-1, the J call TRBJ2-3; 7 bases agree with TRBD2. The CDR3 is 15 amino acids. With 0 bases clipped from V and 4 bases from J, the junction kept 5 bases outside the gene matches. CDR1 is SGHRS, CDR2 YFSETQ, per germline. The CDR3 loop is CASSLELAGADTQYF. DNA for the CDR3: TGCGCCAGCAGCTTGGAGCTTGCGGGAGCAGATACGCAGTATTTT.